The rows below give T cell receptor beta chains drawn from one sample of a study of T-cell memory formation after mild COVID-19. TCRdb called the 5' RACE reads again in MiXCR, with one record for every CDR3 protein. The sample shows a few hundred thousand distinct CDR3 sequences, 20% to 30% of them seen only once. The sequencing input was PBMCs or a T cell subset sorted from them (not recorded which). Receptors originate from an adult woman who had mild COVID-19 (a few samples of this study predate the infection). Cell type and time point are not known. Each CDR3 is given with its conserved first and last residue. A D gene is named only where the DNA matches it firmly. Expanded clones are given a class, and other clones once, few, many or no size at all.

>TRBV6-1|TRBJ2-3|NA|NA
CASSERDYTQYF
TGTGCCAGCAGTGAAAGGGACTATACGCAGTATTTT
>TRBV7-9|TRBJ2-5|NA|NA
CASSADRGVGGETQYF
TGTGCCAGCAGCGCTGACAGAGGGGTTGGGGGAGAGACCCAGTACTTC
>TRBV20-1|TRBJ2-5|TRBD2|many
CSARVPPGLVREGSLGETQYF
TGCAGTGCTAGAGTTCCCCCGGGACTAGTGCGCGAAGGGTCACTTGGAGAGACCCAGTACTTC
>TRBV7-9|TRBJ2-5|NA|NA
CASSLRGPPLQETQYF
TGTGCCAGCAGCTTACGGGGACCACCGCTCCAAGAGACCCAGTACTTC
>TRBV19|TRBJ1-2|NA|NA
CASSMTGEYGYTF
TGTGCCAGTAGTATGACAGGTGAATATGGCTACACCTTC
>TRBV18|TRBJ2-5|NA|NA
CASSKSSGQETQYF
TGTGCCAGCTCAAAATCTTCAGGGCAAGAGACCCAGTACTTC
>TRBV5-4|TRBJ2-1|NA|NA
CASSVRGINEQFF
TGTGCCAGCAGCGTACGCGGGATCAATGAGCAGTTCTTC
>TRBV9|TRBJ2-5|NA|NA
CASSVVAGLGETQYF
TGTGCCAGCAGCGTAGTTGCGGGATTAGGGGAGACCCAGTACTTC
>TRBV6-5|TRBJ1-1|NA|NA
CASSRDSSVTEAFF
TGTGCCAGCAGCCGAGACAGTTCGGTAACTGAAGCTTTCTTT
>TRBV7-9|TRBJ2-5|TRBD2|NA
CASSRLAEETQYF
TGTGCCAGCAGCCGACTAGCGGAAGAGACCCAGTACTTC
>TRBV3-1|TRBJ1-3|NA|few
CASSQSYTIYF
TGTGCCAGCAGCCAATCGTACACCATATATTTT
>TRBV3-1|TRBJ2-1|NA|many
CASSQGPRRSLEQFF
TGTGCCAGCAGCCAAGGTCCTCGACGGTCTCTTGAGCAGTTCTTC
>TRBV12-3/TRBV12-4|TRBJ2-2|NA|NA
CASSSRPGELFF
TGTGCCAGCAGTTCTAGACCCGGGGAGCTGTTTTTT
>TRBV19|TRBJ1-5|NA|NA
CASSISETVNQPQHF
TGTGCCAGTAGTATCAGCGAGACAGTCAATCAGCCCCAGCATTTT
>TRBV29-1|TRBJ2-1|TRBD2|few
CSVLPLAGNEQFF
TGCAGCGTTCTCCCCCTAGCGGGCAATGAGCAGTTCTTC
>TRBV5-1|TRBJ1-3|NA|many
CASSYQTGTGNTIYF
TGCGCCAGCAGCTACCAAACAGGGACTGGAAACACCATATATTTT
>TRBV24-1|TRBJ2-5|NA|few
CATSDAELPVQTQYF
TGTGCCACCAGTGATGCCGAACTCCCCGTCCAGACCCAGTACTTC
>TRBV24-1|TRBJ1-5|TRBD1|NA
CATSAGTGVQPQHF
TGTGCCACCAGTGCCGGGACAGGGGTTCAGCCCCAGCATTTT
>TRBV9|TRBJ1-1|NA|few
CASSSSRQGAEAFF
TGTGCCAGCAGCTCATCTCGGCAGGGCGCTGAAGCTTTCTTT
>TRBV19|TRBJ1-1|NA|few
CASRRSSTFTTEAFF
TGTGCCAGTAGGAGATCCTCGACGTTCACCACTGAAGCTTTCTTT
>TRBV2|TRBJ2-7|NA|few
CASSEARGQAYEQYF
TGTGCCAGCAGTGAAGCGCGTGGTCAGGCCTACGAGCAGTACTTC
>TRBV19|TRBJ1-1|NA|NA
CASSSGTGEAFF
TGTGCCAGTAGTTCAGGAACAGGTGAAGCTTTCTTT
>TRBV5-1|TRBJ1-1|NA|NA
CASSMRGDSSAEAFF
TGCGCCAGCAGCATGAGAGGAGACTCTAGTGCTGAAGCTTTCTTT